A selection of T cell receptor beta chains follows, all from one sample in a study of blood T cell repertoires in COVID-19. Clones were read by immunoSEQ multiplex PCR, and TCRdb kept only the in-frame ones, dropping some. In the table there are 200,000 to 300,000 clones, roughly 90% of which are singletons. Sample: PBMCs or T cells enriched from blood (not recorded which). The origin of the receptors is a woman in her twenties or thirties who had recovered from COVID-19. CDR3s include the opening cysteine and the closing phenylalanine or tryptophan. Each record gives: J gene, D gene, CDR3 length, V gene, clone size, CDR3 DNA, CDR3 protein. A D gene is named only where the DNA matches it firmly. For some rows the clone size is stated as once, few or many, or as a class when expanded; others skip it.

J: TRBJ2-5
D: -
length: 12
V: TRBV18
size: -
DNA: TGTGCCAGCTCACCAGCGGTCGAGACCCAGTACTTC
CDR3: CASSPAVETQYF

J: TRBJ1-1
D: TRBD1
length: 14
V: TRBV6-2/TRBV6-3
size: -
DNA: TGTGCCAGCAGCCTGACAGGGGCTGGCACTGAAGCTTTCTTT
CDR3: CASSLTGAGTEAFF

J: TRBJ2-7
D: -
length: 16
V: TRBV28
size: -
DNA: TGTGCCAGCAGGAATTGGGGTCGGACAGCAGGTTACGAGCAGTACTTC
CDR3: CASRNWGRTAGYEQYF

J: TRBJ2-3
D: TRBD2
length: 15
V: TRBV10-3
size: -
DNA: TGTGCCATCAGTGATAGCGGGACGCCCACAGATACGCAGTATTTT
CDR3: CAISDSGTPTDTQYF

J: TRBJ1-5
D: TRBD1
length: 14
V: TRBV10-3
size: -
DNA: TGTGCCATCAGCCGAGACAGGGGAGGCCAGCCCCAGCATTTT
CDR3: CAISRDRGGQPQHF

J: TRBJ2-7
D: -
length: 16
V: TRBV27
size: once
DNA: TGTGCCAGCAGTGGTCGCCGCGGGGGCAGGGGATACGAGCAGTACTTC
CDR3: CASSGRRGGRGYEQYF

J: TRBJ1-1
D: -
length: 14
V: TRBV29-1
size: -
DNA: TGCAGCGTTGAATCCCTAGGGGGGGTCACTGAAGCTTTCTTT
CDR3: CSVESLGGVTEAFF

J: TRBJ1-6
D: -
length: 14
V: TRBV4-2
size: -
DNA: TGTGCCAGCAGCCAAGAGCAGGGCGACTCACCCCTCCACTTT
CDR3: CASSQEQGDSPLHF

J: TRBJ1-5
D: -
length: 16
V: TRBV6-1
size: -
DNA: TGTGCCAGCAGTGCCAGGGACTTAAATAGCAATCAGCCCCAGCATTTT
CDR3: CASSARDLNSNQPQHF

J: TRBJ2-2
D: TRBD1
length: 15
V: TRBV3-1/TRBV3-2
size: -
DNA: TGTGCCAGCAGCCAAGACAGGGGGCAAACCGGGGAGCTGTTTTTT
CDR3: CASSQDRGQTGELFF

J: TRBJ2-1
D: TRBD2
length: 16
V: TRBV9
size: -
DNA: TGTGCCAGCAGCGTTCAGGGCGGGGGGCGATACAATGAGCAGTTCTTC
CDR3: CASSVQGGGRYNEQFF

J: TRBJ1-1
D: -
length: 13
V: TRBV19
size: -
DNA: TGTGCCAGTAGTACGGGGATCCACACTGAAGCTTTCTTT
CDR3: CASSTGIHTEAFF